This T cell receptor (beta chain) was identified during a study of CD8 T cells in Susac syndrome. Random hexamers were used to reverse transcribe the RNA input (about 0.5 to 1 ug). Amplification of TCR beta CDR3 across 54 Vbeta and 13 Jbeta was performed with immunoSEQ multiplex PCR. Each CDR3 protein gets one entry after TCRdb re-called the immunoSEQ multiplex PCR reads with MiXCR. The sample includes about 47,000 distinct CDR3 sequences, 80% to 95% of them seen just once. This CDR3 region has 12 residues. Germline V gives CDR1 SEHNR, CDR2 FQNEAQ (reference sequence). The V and J ends lost 5 bases and 4 bases respectively, with 6 bases between them.

The specimen was CD8+ T cells from PBMCs. The TCR sequence derives from a human donor in good health. The V gene is TRBV7-9, the J gene TRBJ2-1; no firm D call. The CDR3 region has the DNA TGTGCCAGCAGCGCCGGTTACAATGAGCAGTTCTTC. Residues: CASSAGYNEQFF. Based on the CDR3 plus reference TRBV7-9 and TRBJ2-1, the full variable domain is DTGVSQNPRHKITKRGQNVTFRCDPISEHNRLYWYRQTLGQGPEFLTYFQNEAQLEKSRLLSDRFSAERPKGSFSTLEIQRTEQGDSAMYLCASSAGYNEQFFGPGTRLTVL.